The sample holds a few counts of the clone carrying this T cell receptor (beta chain). The antigen is not known. Losses at the gene ends were 7 bases for V and 7 bases for J; bases not matched to a gene: 15. This CDR3 is built from 16 residues. Germline V CDR1 and CDR2: LNHNV, YYDKDF (reference sequence). These data belong to a study of early T cells in non-severe SARS-CoV-2 infection. As for the study in general: Sequenced bulk RNA came from whole blood that was unsorted, and chains were unpaired. Study-wide points: VDJdb-based matching was biased toward anti-spike CD8 responses and missed private and CD4 specificities.

Attachment of unique molecular identifiers was made to individual cDNA molecules. TCRdb called the 5' RACE reads again in MiXCR, with one record for every CDR3 protein. The table includes some 98,000 distinct CDR3 sequences, 16% detected once. The chain employs TRBV15 and TRBJ2-1; 8 nucleotides match TRBD2. The receptor was isolated from an adult who was a healthcare worker with PCR-confirmed SARS-CoV-2 infection or an uninfected control (not recorded which). Sequenced input: whole blood. The CDR3 sequence: CATTVGPGGRTNEQFF. The CDR3 nucleotides read TGTGCCACCACCGTCGGCCCGGGAGGGCGTACAAATGAGCAGTTCTTC.